Presented here are 9 T cell receptor beta chains from one specimen sequenced in a study of blood T cells in healthy people across ages. Through a sample-barcoded 5' primer and a J-beta primer mix, a second PCR was run for 7 to 11 cycles. Each CDR3 protein gets one entry after TCRdb re-called the 5' RACE reads with MiXCR. Of just over 1 million distinct CDR3 sequences listed, 45% were seen once; the top ten hold under 20%. The sequencing sample was made of blood. The receptor set was obtained from a woman aged 55-75 years in good health.

In its sample, this clonotype was seen a few times. The gene calls are TRBV27 and TRBJ2-5; possibly TRBD1 or TRBD2 for D (6 bases each). With the DNA end fitting TRBJ2-7 better, the J assignment may be wrong. Per the germline V gene, CDR1 is MNHEY and CDR2 is SMNVEV (reference sequence). The CDR3 spans 20 residues. In DNA form, the CDR3 reads TGTGCCAGCAGTTCAGGGGATAGCGGAGCCCACCCGCGAGGACTCTACGAGCAGTACTTC. Its translation is CASSSGDSGAHPRGLYEQYF.

This clonotype has a handful of counts. V usage is TRBV27 and J usage is TRBJ2-7; D may correspond to TRBD1 or TRBD2 (5 bases each). This CDR3 has 14 amino acids. The V end was cut by 4 bases, the J end by 1 base, with 11 bases between. Germline assignment: CDR1 MNHEY and CDR2 SMNVEV (reference sequence). This CDR3 reads CASSSGPLSYEQYF. The DNA for the CDR3 is TGTGCCAGCAGTTCGGGACCTTTGTCCTACGAGCAGTACTTC.

This clonotype was observed a few times. V is TRBV21-1 and J is TRBJ2-7; the table's D call, TRBD1, has no DNA check behind it. TRBV21-1 is an annotated pseudogene. This CDR3 is built from 16 residues. The CDR3 region has the DNA TGTGCCAGCAGCAAAGAGGGAACAGGTCCGCCCTACGAGCAGTACTTC. The encoded protein is CASSKEGTGPPYEQYF.

Only a few counts were recorded for this clonotype. The chain uses TRBV15 and TRBJ2-3, with D possibly called TRBD1 or TRBD2 (5 bases each). V lost 1 base, J lost 0 bases, and 8 bases lay in between. Germline V gives CDR1 LNHNV, CDR2 YYDKDF (reference sequence). This CDR3 spans 15 amino acids. CDR3 protein: CATSRVGGSTDTQYF. The CDR3 DNA is TGTGCCACCAGCAGAGTTGGGGGTAGCACAGATACGCAGTATTTT.

The chain has TRBV12-3 or TRBV12-4 and TRBJ2-1, with 10 bases matching TRBD1. The J call may be faulty, since TRBJ2-7 better matches the DNA end. CDR3 length: 14 amino acids. The CDR3 coding sequence is TGTGCCAGCAGTTTACTCGGGACAGGGGACGAGCAGTACTTC. Its protein product is CASSLLGTGDEQYF.

Written as DNA, the CDR3 is TGTGCCAGCAGGGACCCCGGCGGGGGGTCCAACGAGCAGTACTTC. This codes for CASRDPGGGSNEQYF. The chain uses TRBV6-2 or TRBV6-3 and TRBJ2-7; 8 nucleotides match TRBD2. Germline V gene sequence: CDR1 MNHEY, CDR2 SVGEGT. CDR3 length equals 15 residues. Trimming took 6 bases from V and 5 from J; bases not matched to a gene: 12.

The CDR3 sequence: CSATWGQGRETQYF. CDR3 nucleotides: TGCAGTGCTACCTGGGGACAGGGCCGGGAGACCCAGTACTTC. The gene calls are TRBV20-1 and TRBJ2-5; 9 bases agree with TRBD1. Trimming took 4 bases from V and 5 from J; bases not matched to a gene: 8. The V gene's germline CDR1 is DFQATT and CDR2 SNEGSKA (reference sequence). The CDR3 length is 14 residues.

V usage is TRBV9 and J usage is TRBJ1-1; D may be TRBD1 (5 bases). In germline, CDR1 is SGDLS, CDR2 YYNGEE. V lost 3 bases, J lost 1 base, and 13 bases lay in between. This CDR3 has 15 residues. CDR3: CASSADGHPNTEAFF. The CDR3, as DNA: TGTGCCAGCAGCGCGGACGGACATCCGAACACTGAAGCTTTCTTT.

The chain employs TRBV29-1 and TRBJ2-7, with 7 nucleotides matching TRBD2. The CDR3 runs to 12 residues. Germline V gives CDR1 SQVTM, CDR2 ANQGSEA. J lost 3 bases, V lost 6 bases, and 5 bases had no gene match. Here the CDR3 DNA reads TGCAGCGTGTACGTAGCGGGCTACGAGCAGTACTTC. It encodes CSVYVAGYEQYF.